A selection of T cell receptor beta chains follows, all from one sample in a study of breast tumors, draining lymph nodes, adjacent tissues. TCRdb called the multiplex PCR reads again in MiXCR, with one record for every CDR3 protein. This table has 200,000 or so distinct CDR3 sequences, roughly 31% appearing once. What was sequenced was axillary lymph node tissue. The receptors here all came from a female donor with breast cancer. Some clones in this sample may be carry-over from other donors' samples. CDR3s include the opening cysteine and the closing phenylalanine or tryptophan. The order of the fields is clone size, D gene, V gene, J gene, CDR3 DNA, CDR3 protein. D genes are given only for firm matches. Size is stated for part of the rows, as once, few or many counts, or as a class when the clone is expanded.

many,NA,TRBV24-1,TRBJ2-7,TGTGCCACCGGTACAGACTACGAGCAGTACTTC,CATGTDYEQYF
NA,TRBD1,TRBV6-4,TRBJ1-6,TGTGCCAGCAGGACAGGGGGCGAGGGTTCACCCCTCCACTTT,CASRTGGEGSPLHF
few,TRBD2,TRBV7-2,TRBJ2-3,TGTGCCAGCATCAAGAGGAGGGCGGGAGGGTATAGCACAGATACGCAGTATTTT,CASIKRRAGGYSTDTQYF
many,NA,TRBV5-1,TRBJ2-5,TGCGCCAGCAGGAGGGGGAATAATTGGGCGGACTTCCAAGAGACCCAGTACTTC,CASRRGNNWADFQETQYF
NA,NA,TRBV10-3,TRBJ1-5,TGTGCCATCAGTGAGAATTGGGTGGGGAATCAGCCCCAGCATTTT,CAISENWVGNQPQHF
many,NA,TRBV4-2,TRBJ2-2,TGTGCCAGCAGCAACAGGGCACACGACACCGGGGAGCTGTTTTTT,CASSNRAHDTGELFF
NA,NA,TRBV7-2,TRBJ2-3,TGTGCCAGCAGCTTAGGGGGCAAAAGCACAGATACGCAGTATTTT,CASSLGGKSTDTQYF
many,NA,TRBV15,TRBJ2-5,TGTGCCACCAGCGGCTCGGGACGGTTAGGAGAGACCCAGTACTTC,CATSGSGRLGETQYF
many,TRBD1,TRBV20-1,TRBJ2-5,TGCAGTGCCGGTTACTCAACAGGGGACATTCGGGAGACCCAGTACTTC,CSAGYSTGDIRETQYF
NA,NA,TRBV5-1,TRBJ2-1,TGCGCCAGCAGCTTTCCGGAGTACAATGACCAGTTCTTC,CASSFPEYNDQFF
many,TRBD1,TRBV7-2,TRBJ2-7,TGTGCCAGCAGCCGCACCGGGACAGGCACCTACGAGCAGTACTTC,CASSRTGTGTYEQYF
many,NA,TRBV7-8,TRBJ2-7,TGTGCCAGCAGCTACAGGGACTACTCCTACGAGCAGTACTTC,CASSYRDYSYEQYF
many,NA,TRBV20-1,TRBJ1-4,TGCAGTGCTTGGACCTCAACTAATGAAAAACTGTTTTTT,CSAWTSTNEKLFF
many,TRBD1,TRBV20-1,TRBJ2-7,TGCAGTGCGTACCATGGACAGGGCGCAAACTACGAGCAGTACTTC,CSAYHGQGANYEQYF
few,TRBD1,TRBV18,TRBJ1-4,TGTGCCAGCTCCCGGACAGGGGCCGGTGAAAAACTGTTTTTT,CASSRTGAGEKLFF
NA,TRBD2,TRBV12-3/TRBV12-4,TRBJ2-3,TGTGCCAGCAGTCCCGATCCGGGACTAAGCACAGATACGCAGTATTTT,CASSPDPGLSTDTQYF
few,TRBD1,TRBV3-1,TRBJ1-5,TGTGCCAGCAGCCAAGCAGGACAGGGGGCGAGTCAGCCCCAGCATTTT,CASSQAGQGASQPQHF